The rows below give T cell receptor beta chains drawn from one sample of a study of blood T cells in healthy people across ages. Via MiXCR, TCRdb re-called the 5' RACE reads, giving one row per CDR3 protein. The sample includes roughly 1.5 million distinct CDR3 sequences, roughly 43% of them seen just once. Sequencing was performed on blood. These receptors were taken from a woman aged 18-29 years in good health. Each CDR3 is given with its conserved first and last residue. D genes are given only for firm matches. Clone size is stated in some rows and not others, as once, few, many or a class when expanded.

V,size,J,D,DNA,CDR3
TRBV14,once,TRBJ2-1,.,TGTGCCAGCAGCCAAGCAGGTCTACGGGAGCAGTTCTTC,CASSQAGLREQFF
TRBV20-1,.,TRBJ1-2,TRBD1,TGCAGTGCTCTCCCCCGGGAAGGGGGCAGCTATGGCTACACCTTC,CSALPREGGSYGYTF
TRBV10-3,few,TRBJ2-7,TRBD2,TGTGCCATCAGTGCCCTGGGACTAGGGAATAACAGCGAGCAGTACTTC,CAISALGLGNNSEQYF
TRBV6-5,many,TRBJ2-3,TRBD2,TGTGCCAGCAGTCCTTTAGCGGGAGGCATCACAGATACGCAGTATTTT,CASSPLAGGITDTQYF
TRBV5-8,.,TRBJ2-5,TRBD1,TGTGCCAGCAGCCAAAGGACAGGGACCCTTCAAGAGACCCAGTACTTC,CASSQRTGTLQETQYF
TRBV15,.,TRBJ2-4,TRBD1,TGTGCCACGACGGGACAGGGTGGAAACATTCAGTACTTC,CATTGQGGNIQYF
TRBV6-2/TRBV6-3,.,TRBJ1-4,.,TGTGCCAGCAGTTACGCGCCGTGGAAACTGTTTTTT,CASSYAPWKLFF
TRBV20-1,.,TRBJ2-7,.,TGCAGTGCTAAGCGCAGGTCCTACGAGCAGTACTTC,CSAKRRSYEQYF
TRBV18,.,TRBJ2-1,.,TGTGCCAGCTCACCACTAGGGAACAGGATTTCTTACAATGAGCAGTTCTTC,CASSPLGNRISYNEQFF
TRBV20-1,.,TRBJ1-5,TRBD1,TGCAGTGCCCCTGGTTACGGGACAGGGGTTACCAATCAGCCCCAGCATTTT,CSAPGYGTGVTNQPQHF
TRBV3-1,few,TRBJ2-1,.,TGTGCCAGCAGCTGGGATAATGAGCAGTTCTTC,CASSWDNEQFF
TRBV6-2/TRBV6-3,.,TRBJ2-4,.,TGTGCCAGCGGTGCCAAAAACATTCAGTACTTC,CASGAKNIQYF
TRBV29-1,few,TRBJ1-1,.,TGCAGCGTTGGGGGTATTGGACTATTAAACACTGAAGCTTTCTTT,CSVGGIGLLNTEAFF
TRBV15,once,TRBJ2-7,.,TGTGCCACCAGCAGAGATTTTTCGGCTTACGAGCAGTACTTC,CATSRDFSAYEQYF
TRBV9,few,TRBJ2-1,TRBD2,TGTGCCAGCAGCGTAGCGGGAGGGCTCAAAGTACGTTACAATGAGCAGTTCTTC,CASSVAGGLKVRYNEQFF
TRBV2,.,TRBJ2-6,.,TGTGCCAGCAGTGATCACAGGACGAGAGGGGCCAACGTCCTGACTTTC,CASSDHRTRGANVLTF
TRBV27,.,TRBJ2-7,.,TGTGCCAGCAGTGCCGGGATCCCCAACGAGCAGTACTTC,CASSAGIPNEQYF
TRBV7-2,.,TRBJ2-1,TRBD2,TGTGCCAGCAGCCTCTCTCTAGCGGGGGGCAACTACGAGCAGTTCTTC,CASSLSLAGGNYEQFF
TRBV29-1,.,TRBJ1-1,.,TGCAGCGTTGCATCGCGAACGAACACTGAAGCTTTCTTT,CSVASRTNTEAFF
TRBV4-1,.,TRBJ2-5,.,TGCGCCAGCAGCCAAGGGACAGCGGGTGTCAATGAGCAGTACTTC,CASSQGTAGVNEQYF
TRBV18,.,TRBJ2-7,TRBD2,TGTGCCAGCTCCCTCTGGGGGGGGTCCTCCTACGAGCAGTACTTC,CASSLWGGSSYEQYF
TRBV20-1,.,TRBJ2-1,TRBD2,TGCAGTGCCCTCGGACTAGCGATCAATGAGCAGTTCTTC,CSALGLAINEQFF
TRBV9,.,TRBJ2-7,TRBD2,TGTGCCAGCAGCGTACCCCTCGCTAGCGGGAGATACGAGCAGTACTTC,CASSVPLASGRYEQYF
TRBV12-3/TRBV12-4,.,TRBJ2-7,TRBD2,TGTGCCAGCAGCCCCTGGGCGGGGGGCTCCTACAATGAGCAGTACTTC,CASSPWAGGSYNEQYF
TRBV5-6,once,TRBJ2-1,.,TGTGCCAGCAGCTTGGTCTTAGGGGAAACGAATGAGCAGTTCTTC,CASSLVLGETNEQFF
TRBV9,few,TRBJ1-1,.,TGTGCCAGCAGCGAGTACCCTAAGGGGCCAGCTTTCTTT,CASSEYPKGPAFF
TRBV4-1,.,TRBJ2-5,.,TGCGCCAGCAGCCCGACCCCTCGGGAGACCCAGTACTTC,CASSPTPRETQYF
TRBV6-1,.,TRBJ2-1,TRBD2,TGTGCCAGCAGTGCGCTAGCGGGGGCCTCTAATGAGCAGTTCTTC,CASSALAGASNEQFF
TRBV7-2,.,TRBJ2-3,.,TGTGCCAGCAGCCCGCAACCCCGGGATACGCAGTATTTT,CASSPQPRDTQYF
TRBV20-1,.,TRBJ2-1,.,TGCAGTGCTTACCCGACAGTTTACAATGAGCAGTTCTTC,CSAYPTVYNEQFF
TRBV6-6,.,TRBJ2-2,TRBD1,TGTGCCAGCAGTTTAGGGGACAGTAACACCGGGGAGCTGTTTTTT,CASSLGDSNTGELFF
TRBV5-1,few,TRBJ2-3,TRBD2,TGCGCCAGCAGCTTGGCAACTAGCGGGACAGATACGCAGTATTTT,CASSLATSGTDTQYF
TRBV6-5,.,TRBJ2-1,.,TGTGCCAGCAGTTACTCGTCCGGGGGCGCGACCAATGAGCAGTTCTTC,CASSYSSGGATNEQFF
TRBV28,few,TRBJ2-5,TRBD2,TGTGCCAGCACCTTACTAGCGGGAGTTGGGATCCAAGAGACCCAGTACTTC,CASTLLAGVGIQETQYF
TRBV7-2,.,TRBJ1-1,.,TGTGCCAGCAGCATACACAGGAGGGGGAACACTGAAGCTTTCTTT,CASSIHRRGNTEAFF
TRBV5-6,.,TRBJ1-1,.,TGTGCCAGCAGCTTGGATTCCGGGGTGTACACTGAAGCTTTCTTT,CASSLDSGVYTEAFF
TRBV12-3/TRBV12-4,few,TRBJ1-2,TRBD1,TGTGCCAGCAGTTTTCAGGGGGGGACCCAGAGTGGCTACACCTTC,CASSFQGGTQSGYTF
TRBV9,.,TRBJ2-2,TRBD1,TGTGCCAGCAGCGTATACCCTCAGCGACAGGGGCAGGACGGGGAGCTGTTTTTT,CASSVYPQRQGQDGELFF
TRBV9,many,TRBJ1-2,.,TGTGCCAGCAGCGTAGATGGCAGGTCGGGCTATGGCTACACCTTC,CASSVDGRSGYGYTF
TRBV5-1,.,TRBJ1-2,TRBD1,TGCGCCAGCAGAGAACAGGGGGCGGCTAACTATGGCTACACCTTC,CASREQGAANYGYTF
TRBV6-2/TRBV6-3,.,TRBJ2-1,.,TGTGCCAGCAGTTACTCCACCGGGACTCTAAGCTCCTACAATGAGCAGTTCTTC,CASSYSTGTLSSYNEQFF
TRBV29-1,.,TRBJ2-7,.,TGCAGCTACAGTGAAGGCGGGTCCTCCTACGAGCAGTACTTC,CSYSEGGSSYEQYF
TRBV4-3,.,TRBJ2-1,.,TGCGCCAGCAGCCTTGACCCACAGGGATTCGAGCAGTTCTTC,CASSLDPQGFEQFF
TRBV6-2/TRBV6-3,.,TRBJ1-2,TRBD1,TGTGCCAGCAGGACAGGGCCTAACTATGGCTACACCTTC,CASRTGPNYGYTF